Given below is one T cell receptor beta chain in context. Antigen: not known. Sequencing was performed with immunoSEQ multiplex PCR; in TCRdb, only in-frame clones are kept and a portion is missing. The sample has under 70,000 clones, around 84% seen once; the top ten hold around 21%. The entry originates in a study of T cell responses to AZD1222 COVID-19 vaccine. On the study more broadly: Pooled samples include second doses given at about 4 or 12 weeks. Study observations and caveats: Possibly, clonal diversity was underestimated; donors were largely white British and included more females. Seropositive status at baseline applied to only six AZD1222 recipients. Reportedly, nearly half the spike-specific TCRs target unmutated variant regions.

CDR3 length equals 17 residues. J lost 6 bases, V lost 6 bases, and 15 bases had no gene match. Germline values: CDR1 LNHDA, CDR2 SQIVND (reference sequence). The sequencing here drew on peripheral blood, taken on day 0 of AZD1222 vaccination. V is TRBV19 and J is TRBJ2-2, with TRBD2 matching over 8 bases. This receptor was obtained from an adult in good health. In DNA, the CDR3 is TGTGCCAGTAGCGTCCCCCCGGGACTAGGCAGGCCCGGGGAGCTGTTTTTT. This sequence encodes CASSVPPGLGRPGELFF. The whole variable domain, filled in from reference TRBV19 and TRBJ2-2, reads DGGITQSPKYLFRKEGQNVTLSCEQNLNHDAMYWYRQDPGQGLRLIYYSQIVNDFQKGDIAEGYSVSREKKESFPLTVTSAQKNPTAFYLCASSVPPGLGRPGELFFGEGSRLTVL.